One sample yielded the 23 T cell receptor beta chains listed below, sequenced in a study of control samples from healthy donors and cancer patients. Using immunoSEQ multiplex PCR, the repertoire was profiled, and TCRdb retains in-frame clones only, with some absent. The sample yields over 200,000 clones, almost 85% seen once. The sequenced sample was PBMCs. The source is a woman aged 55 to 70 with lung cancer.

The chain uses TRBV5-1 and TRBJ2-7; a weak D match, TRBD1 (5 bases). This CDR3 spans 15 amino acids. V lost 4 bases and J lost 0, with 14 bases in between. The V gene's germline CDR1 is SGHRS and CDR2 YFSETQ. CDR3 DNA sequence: TGCGCCAGCAGCCCGATGACAGTAGCCTCCTACGAGCAGTACTTC. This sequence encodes CASSPMTVASYEQYF. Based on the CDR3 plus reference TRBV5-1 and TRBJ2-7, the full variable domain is KAGVTQTPRYLIKTRGQQVTLSCSPISGHRSVSWYQQTPGQGLQFLFEYFSETQRNKGNFPGRFSGRQFSNSRSEMNVSTLELGDSALYLCASSPMTVASYEQYFGPGTRLTVT.

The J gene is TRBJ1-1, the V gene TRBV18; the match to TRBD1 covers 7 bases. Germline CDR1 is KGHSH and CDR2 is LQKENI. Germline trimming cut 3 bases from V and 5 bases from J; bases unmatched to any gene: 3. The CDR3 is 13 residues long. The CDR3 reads CASSPDRWTEAFF. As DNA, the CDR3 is TGTGCCAGCTCACCGGACAGGTGGACTGAAGCTTTCTTT.

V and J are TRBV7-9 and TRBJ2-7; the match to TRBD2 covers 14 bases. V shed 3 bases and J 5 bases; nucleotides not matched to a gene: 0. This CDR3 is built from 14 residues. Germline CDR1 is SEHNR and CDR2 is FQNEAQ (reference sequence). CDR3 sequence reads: CASSLGLAGDEQYF. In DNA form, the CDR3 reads TGTGCCAGCAGCTTGGGACTAGCGGGAGACGAGCAGTACTTC.

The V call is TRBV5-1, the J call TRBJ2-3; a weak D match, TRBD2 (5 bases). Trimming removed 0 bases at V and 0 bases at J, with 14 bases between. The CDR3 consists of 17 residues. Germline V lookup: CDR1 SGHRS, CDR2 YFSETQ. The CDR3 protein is CASSLAHASRSTDTQYF. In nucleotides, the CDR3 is TGCGCCAGCAGCTTGGCGCATGCTAGCAGAAGCACAGATACGCAGTATTTT.

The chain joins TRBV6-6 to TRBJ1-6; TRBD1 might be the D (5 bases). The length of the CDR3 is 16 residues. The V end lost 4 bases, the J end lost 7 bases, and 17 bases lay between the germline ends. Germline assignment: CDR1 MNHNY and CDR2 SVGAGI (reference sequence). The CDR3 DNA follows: TGTGCCAGCAGTTTAAGCCGTCAGGGTTGGAATTCACCCCTCCACTTT. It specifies CASSLSRQGWNSPLHF.

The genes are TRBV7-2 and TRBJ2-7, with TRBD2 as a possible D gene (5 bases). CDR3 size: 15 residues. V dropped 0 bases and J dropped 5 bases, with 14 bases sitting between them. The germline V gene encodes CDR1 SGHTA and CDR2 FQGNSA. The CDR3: CASSLAPASSHEQYF. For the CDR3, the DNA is TGTGCCAGCAGCTTAGCGCCGGCTAGCAGTCACGAGCAGTACTTC.

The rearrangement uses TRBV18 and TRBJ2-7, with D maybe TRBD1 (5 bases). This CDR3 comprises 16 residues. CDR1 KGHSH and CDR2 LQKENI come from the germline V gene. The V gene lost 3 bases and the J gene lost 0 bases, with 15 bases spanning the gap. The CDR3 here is CASSPPLDTDSYEQYF. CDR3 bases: TGTGCCAGCTCACCTCCTCTGGACACGGACTCCTACGAGCAGTACTTC.

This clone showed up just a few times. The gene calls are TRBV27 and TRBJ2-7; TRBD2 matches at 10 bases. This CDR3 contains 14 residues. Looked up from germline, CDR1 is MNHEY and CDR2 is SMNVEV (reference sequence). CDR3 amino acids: CASKHLAGEREQYF. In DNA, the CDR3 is TGTGCGTCGAAGCATCTAGCGGGAGAAAGGGAGCAGTACTTC.

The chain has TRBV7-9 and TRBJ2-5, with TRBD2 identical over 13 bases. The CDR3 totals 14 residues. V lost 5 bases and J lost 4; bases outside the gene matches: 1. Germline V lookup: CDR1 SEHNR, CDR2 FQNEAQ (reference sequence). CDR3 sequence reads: CASSRLAGGETQYF. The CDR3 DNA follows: TGTGCCAGCAGCCGACTAGCGGGAGGAGAGACCCAGTACTTC.

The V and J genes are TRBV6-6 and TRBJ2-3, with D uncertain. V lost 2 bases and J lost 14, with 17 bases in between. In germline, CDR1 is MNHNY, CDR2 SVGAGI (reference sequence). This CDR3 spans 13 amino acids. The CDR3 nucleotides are TGTGCCAGCAGTTACACGGCAGGCCCAATTGGGTATTTT. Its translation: CASSYTAGPIGYF.

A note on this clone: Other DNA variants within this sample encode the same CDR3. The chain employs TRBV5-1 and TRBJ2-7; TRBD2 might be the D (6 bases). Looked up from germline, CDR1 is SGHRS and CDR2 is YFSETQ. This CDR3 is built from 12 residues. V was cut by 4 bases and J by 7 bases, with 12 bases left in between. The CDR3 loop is CASSLGTGEQYF. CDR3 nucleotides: TGCGCCAGCAGCCTCGGGACTGGGGAGCAGTACTTC.

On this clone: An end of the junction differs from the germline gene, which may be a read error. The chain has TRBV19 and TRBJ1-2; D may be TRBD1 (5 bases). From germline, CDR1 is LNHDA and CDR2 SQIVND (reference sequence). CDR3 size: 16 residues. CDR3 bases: TGTGCCAGCAGTAAGGGGTCAGTCACAGTGAACTATGGCTACACCTTC. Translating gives CASSKGSVTVNYGYTF.

The CDR3 coding sequence is TGTGCCAGCAGTACGGGGGGGACCCGGAGCAACTATGGCTACACCTTC. Its translation is CASSTGGTRSNYGYTF. The chain has TRBV2 and TRBJ1-2; the D gene is possibly TRBD1 (5 bases). V dropped 5 bases and J dropped 2 bases, with 18 bases sitting between them. The CDR3 is made up of 16 amino acids. Germline CDR1 and CDR2: SNHLY and FYNNEI.

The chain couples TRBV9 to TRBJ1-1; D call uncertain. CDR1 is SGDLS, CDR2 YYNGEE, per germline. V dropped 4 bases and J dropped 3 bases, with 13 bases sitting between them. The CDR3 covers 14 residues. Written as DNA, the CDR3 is TGTGCCAGCAGCCCCGGCAGCCAGTACACTGAAGCTTTCTTT. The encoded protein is CASSPGSQYTEAFF.

CDR3 sequence: CASSSISWASGASSVNEQFF. As DNA, the CDR3 is TGTGCCAGCAGCTCGATCTCTTGGGCTAGCGGTGCGTCGAGCGTTAATGAGCAGTTCTTC. This sequence joins TRBV5-8 and TRBJ2-1; 7 nucleotides align to TRBD2. V shed 3 bases, J shed 7 bases, and the junction held 25 bases outside the gene matches. This CDR3 comprises 20 residues. Per germline, CDR1 SGHTS and CDR2 YDEGEE.

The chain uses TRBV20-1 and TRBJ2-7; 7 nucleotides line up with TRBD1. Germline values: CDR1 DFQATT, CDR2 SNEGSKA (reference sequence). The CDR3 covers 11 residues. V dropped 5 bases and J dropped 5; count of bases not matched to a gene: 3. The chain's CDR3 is CSAPTGNEQYF. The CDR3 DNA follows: TGCAGTGCTCCGACAGGGAACGAGCAGTACTTC.

CDR3 loop: CASSQDRLAGLNEQFF. The DNA of the CDR3 is TGTGCCAGCAGCCAAGACCGCCTAGCGGGGCTTAATGAGCAGTTCTTC. The chain has TRBV3-1 (or the pseudogene TRBV3-2) and TRBJ2-1, with 9 bases matching TRBD2. Germline lookup yields CDR1 LGHDT and CDR2 YNNKEL (reference sequence). The CDR3 is made up of 16 amino acids. The V segment lost 0 bases and the J segment 7 bases; nucleotides outside the gene matches: 7.

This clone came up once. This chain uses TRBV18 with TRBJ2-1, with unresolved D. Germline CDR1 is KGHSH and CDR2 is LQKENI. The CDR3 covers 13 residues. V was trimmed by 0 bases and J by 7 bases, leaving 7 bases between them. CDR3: CASSPPMGNEQFF. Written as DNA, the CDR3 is TGTGCCAGCTCACCACCGATGGGTAATGAGCAGTTCTTC.

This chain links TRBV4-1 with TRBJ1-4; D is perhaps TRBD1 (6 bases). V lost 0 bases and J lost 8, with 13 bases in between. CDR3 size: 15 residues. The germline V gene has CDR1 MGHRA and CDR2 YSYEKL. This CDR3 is CASSQDGAGVEKLFF. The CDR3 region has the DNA TGCGCCAGCAGCCAAGATGGCGCAGGGGTCGAAAAACTGTTTTTT.

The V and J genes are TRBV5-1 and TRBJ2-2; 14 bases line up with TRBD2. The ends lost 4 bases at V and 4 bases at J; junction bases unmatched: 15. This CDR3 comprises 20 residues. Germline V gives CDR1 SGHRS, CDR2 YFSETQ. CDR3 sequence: CASSALGSGTSGRGTGELFF. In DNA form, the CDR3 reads TGCGCCAGCAGCGCCTTAGGTTCCGGGACTAGCGGGAGAGGCACCGGGGAGCTGTTTTTT.

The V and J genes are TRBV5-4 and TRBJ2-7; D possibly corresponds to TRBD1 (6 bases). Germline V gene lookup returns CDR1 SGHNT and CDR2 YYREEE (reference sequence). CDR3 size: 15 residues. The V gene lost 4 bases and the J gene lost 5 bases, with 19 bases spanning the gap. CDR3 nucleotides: TGTGCCAGCAGCCTGGGGGCGAGACAGGTCCACGAGCAGTACTTC. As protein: CASSLGARQVHEQYF.

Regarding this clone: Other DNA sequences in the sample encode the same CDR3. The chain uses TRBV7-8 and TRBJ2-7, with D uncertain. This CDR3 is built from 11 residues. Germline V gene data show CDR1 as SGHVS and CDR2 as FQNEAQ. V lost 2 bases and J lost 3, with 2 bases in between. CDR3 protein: CASSLSYEQYF. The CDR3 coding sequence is TGTGCCAGCAGCTTAAGCTACGAGCAGTACTTC. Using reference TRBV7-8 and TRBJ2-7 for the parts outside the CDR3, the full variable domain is GAGVSQSPRYKVAKRGQDVALRCDPISGHVSLFWYQQALGQGPEFLTYFQNEAQLDKSGLPSDRFFAERPEGSVSTLKIQRTQQEDSAVYLCASSLSYEQYFGPGTRLTVT.

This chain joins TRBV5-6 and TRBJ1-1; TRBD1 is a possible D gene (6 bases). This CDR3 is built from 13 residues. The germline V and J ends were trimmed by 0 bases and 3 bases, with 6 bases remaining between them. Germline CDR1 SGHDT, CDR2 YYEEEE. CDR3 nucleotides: TGTGCCAGCAGCTTGGCAGGGGACACTGAAGCTTTCTTT. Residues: CASSLAGDTEAFF.